This T cell receptor (beta chain) is drawn from a study of cytomegalovirus exposure and HLA in healthy donors. Whole-study findings and limits: Later findings reportedly placed an Asian-associated ancestry cluster below the roughly 700-donor mean for N-insertions.

After removal of 0 bases from V and 4 bases from J, the junction contained 6 bases not matched to a gene. CDR1 and CDR2 (germline): SGHDT, YYEEEE. The CDR3 sequence is 16 residues long. In the case of this clone: Antigen unknown.

A multiplex PCR was run with 60 Vbeta primers and 13 Jbeta primers. Data came from immunoSEQ multiplex PCR; TCRdb stores just in-frame clones and leaves some out. In the table there are 150,000 to 200,000 clones, roughly 70% of which are singletons. The clonotype comes from a woman aged 45 to 65 in good health and CMV-seropositive. The chain has TRBV5-6 and TRBJ2-7; 11 bases align to TRBD2. Sequencing was performed on PBMCs. CDR3 nucleotide sequence: TGTGCCAGCAGCTTGGGGGGTAGCGGGGGGGCGTACGAGCAGTACTTC. Amino acid sequence: CASSLGGSGGAYEQYF.